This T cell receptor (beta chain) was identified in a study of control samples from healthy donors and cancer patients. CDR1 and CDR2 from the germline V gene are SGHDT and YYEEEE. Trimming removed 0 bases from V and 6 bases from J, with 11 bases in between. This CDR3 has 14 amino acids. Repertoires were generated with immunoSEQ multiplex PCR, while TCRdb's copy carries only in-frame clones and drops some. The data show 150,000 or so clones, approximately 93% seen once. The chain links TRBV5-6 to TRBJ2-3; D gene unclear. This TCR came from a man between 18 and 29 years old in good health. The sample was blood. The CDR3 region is CASSLDTAMDTQYF. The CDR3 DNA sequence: TGTGCCAGCAGCTTGGACACCGCCATGGATACGCAGTATTTT.